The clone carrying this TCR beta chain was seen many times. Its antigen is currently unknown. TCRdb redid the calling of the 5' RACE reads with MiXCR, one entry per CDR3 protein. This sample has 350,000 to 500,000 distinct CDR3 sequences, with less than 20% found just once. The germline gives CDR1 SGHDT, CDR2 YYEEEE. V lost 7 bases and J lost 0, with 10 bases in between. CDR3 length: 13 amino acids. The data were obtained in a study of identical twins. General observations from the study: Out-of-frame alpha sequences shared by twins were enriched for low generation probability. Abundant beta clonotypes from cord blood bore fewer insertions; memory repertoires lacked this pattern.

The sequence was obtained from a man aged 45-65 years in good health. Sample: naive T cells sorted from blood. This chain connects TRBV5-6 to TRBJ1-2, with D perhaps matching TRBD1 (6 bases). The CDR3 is CASRGTTNYGYTF. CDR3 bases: TGTGCCAGCCGTGGGACAACTAACTATGGCTACACCTTC.